The rows below give T cell receptor beta chains drawn from one sample of a study of T cell responses to AZD1222 COVID-19 vaccine. The protocol was immunoSEQ multiplex PCR, while the TCRdb copy is restricted to in-frame clones and leaves out a portion. The data hold tens of thousands of clones, with around 81% observed a single time. This sample comprised peripheral blood, obtained 28 days after the second AZD1222 dose. All receptors come from an adult who received the AZD1222 COVID-19 vaccine. Each CDR3 is given with its conserved first and last residue. Each record gives: D gene, clone size, V gene, J gene, CDR3 DNA, CDR3 protein. D genes are given only for firm matches. Only part of the rows carry a size: once, few, many, or a class if the clone is expanded.

-	once	TRBV28	TRBJ1-1	TGTGCCAGCAGTTGGCGGGGAGGTAAAGCTTTCTTT	CASSWRGGKAFF
-	once	TRBV15	TRBJ2-5	TGTGCCACCAGCAGAGAGATCGAGACCCAGTACTTC	CATSREIETQYF
-	-	TRBV4-2	TRBJ2-1	TGTGCCAGCAGCCAAGGAGAGTTCAATGAGCAGTTCTTC	CASSQGEFNEQFF
-	-	TRBV7-6	TRBJ2-3	TGTGCCAGCAGCTTAAAGGAGGATACGCAGTATTTT	CASSLKEDTQYF
-	-	TRBV7-9	TRBJ1-2	TGTGCCAGCACCTCCGACACCTATCGCTACACCTTC	CASTSDTYRYTF
-	few	TRBV4-3	TRBJ1-6	TGCGCCAGCAGCCAAGGGCTCGCAGGGACTAATAATTCACCCCTCCACTTT	CASSQGLAGTNNSPLHF
-	-	TRBV6-5	TRBJ1-2	TGTGCCAGCAGTTACTGGGGGGGCGCCGGCTATGGCTACACCTTC	CASSYWGGAGYGYTF
TRBD1	once	TRBV28	TRBJ2-7	TGTGCCAGCAACCCAATCCGGGACAGGGGCTACGAGCAGTACTTC	CASNPIRDRGYEQYF
TRBD1	-	TRBV3-1/TRBV3-2	TRBJ2-7	TGTGCCAGCAGCTACTCAGGGGGCCGGGAGCAGTACTTC	CASSYSGGREQYF
-	-	TRBV7-9	TRBJ2-6	TGTGCCAGCAGCTTAGCGCTGGCCTCTGGGGCCAACGTCCTGACTTTC	CASSLALASGANVLTF
-	-	TRBV4-1	TRBJ1-1	TGCGCCAGCAGCCAAGGCCCGGGGGCGGACACTGAAGCTTTCTTT	CASSQGPGADTEAFF
-	-	TRBV29-1	TRBJ1-1	TGCAGCGTTGACGGGACTGAAGCTTTCTTT	CSVDGTEAFF
TRBD1	few	TRBV19	TRBJ1-6	TGTGCCAGTAGCACGGGGACAGATAATTCACCCCTCCACTTT	CASSTGTDNSPLHF
-	-	TRBV6-2/TRBV6-3	TRBJ2-2	TGTGCCAGCAGCCCTGTCCTATCGGGTACCGGGGAGCTGTTTTTT	CASSPVLSGTGELFF
TRBD1	-	TRBV7-9	TRBJ1-2	TGTGCCAGCAGCTTAGATTGGACAGGGGGGCATGGCTACACCTTC	CASSLDWTGGHGYTF
-	-	TRBV6-2/TRBV6-3	TRBJ2-2	TGTGCCAGCAGTTACCCCCTAAGGAACACCGGGGAGCTGTTTTTT	CASSYPLRNTGELFF
TRBD1	few	TRBV7-9	TRBJ1-6	TGTGCCAGCAGGACAGGGGGCGAGCGTTCACCCCTCCACTTT	CASRTGGERSPLHF
-	-	TRBV7-2	TRBJ1-2	TGTGCCAGCAGCAAAACAGGAGGGGGTTGGTATGGCTACACCTTC	CASSKTGGGWYGYTF
-	-	TRBV27	TRBJ2-7	TGTGCCAGCAGTTTAACGGGGGCGGGTGACTACGAGCAGTACTTC	CASSLTGAGDYEQYF
TRBD2	-	TRBV6-5	TRBJ2-5	TGTGCCAGCAGACTACTAGCGCAAGAGACCCAGTACTTC	CASRLLAQETQYF
TRBD1	few	TRBV7-9	TRBJ1-4	TGTGCCAGCAGCTCCCTACTTACCGGGACAGGCAGAGAAAAACTGTTTTTT	CASSSLLTGTGREKLFF
-	-	TRBV11-1	TRBJ1-6	TGTGCCAGCAGCTTAGGGGACCAAATAGCCCTCCACTTT	CASSLGDQIALHF
TRBD1	-	TRBV5-3	TRBJ1-3	TGTGCCAGAAGCACCGGGACAGGTAGGCAATATTGGCATTTT	CARSTGTGRQYWHF
-	-	TRBV3-1/TRBV3-2	TRBJ1-2	TGTGCCAGCAGCCGTGGTAACTATGGCTACACCTTC	CASSRGNYGYTF
-	-	TRBV30	TRBJ2-2	TGTGCCTGGAGTGTACAGTGGAAGGACACCGGGGAGCTGTTTTTT	CAWSVQWKDTGELFF
TRBD2	once	TRBV9	TRBJ2-7	TGTGCCAGCAGCGGCGGAACAGGACTAGCGGTTCCCTACGAGCAGTACTTC	CASSGGTGLAVPYEQYF
-	-	TRBV14	TRBJ2-3	TGTGCCAGCAGCCAAGATGTCAAGGGGAATACGCAGTATTTT	CASSQDVKGNTQYF
-	-	TRBV19	TRBJ2-6	TGTGCCAGTAGTCGGACTCACAGGAGCTCTGGGGCCAACGTCCTGACTTTC	CASSRTHRSSGANVLTF
-	-	TRBV5-3	TRBJ2-5	TGTGCCAGAAGCTTTCACCTTCGGGCCCAGTACTTC	CARSFHLRAQYF
-	-	TRBV19	TRBJ2-5	TGTGCCAGTAGTCCCCGGGACGGTCGGTCTGGTGAGACCCAGTACTTC	CASSPRDGRSGETQYF
TRBD2	-	TRBV7-8	TRBJ2-7	TGTGCCAGCAGCTTGGGGGACTACATCTACGAGCAGTACTTC	CASSLGDYIYEQYF
-	-	TRBV27	TRBJ1-1	TGTGCCAGCAGTTTGGGCCCGAGGACTGAAGCTTTCTTT	CASSLGPRTEAFF
TRBD1	few	TRBV11-2	TRBJ2-7	TGTGCCAGCAGCTTACTCAGGGACAGGGGCCCCTACGAGCAGTACTTC	CASSLLRDRGPYEQYF
-	-	TRBV19	TRBJ1-5	TGTGCCAGTACAGTCGCGGCGTTGAGCAATCAGCCCCAGCATTTT	CASTVAALSNQPQHF
TRBD2	-	TRBV6-2/TRBV6-3	TRBJ2-7	TGTGCCAGCAGTTACGAAACTAGCGGGGCCTACGAGCAGTACTTC	CASSYETSGAYEQYF
-	-	TRBV7-3	TRBJ1-2	TGTGCCAGCAGCTTAACAACGGGAATGGGCTACACCTTC	CASSLTTGMGYTF